This T cell receptor (beta chain) was found in a study of shared clonotypes between healthy human individuals. Sequencing used immunoSEQ multiplex PCR; TCRdb keeps in-frame clones, though not all of them. The sample yields 1.5 million to 1.9 million clones, 95% to 99% seen once. The CDR3 covers 18 residues. Germline V gene sequence: CDR1 SGHNT, CDR2 YYREEE (reference sequence). V lost 4 bases to trimming and J lost 2 bases; unmatched junction nucleotides: 12. This chain links TRBV5-4 with TRBJ2-7, with 13 bases lining up with TRBD2. The sample taken for sequencing was naive CD4+ T cells sorted from blood. Subset reported: CD45RA+ positively selected. This TCR derives from a man aged 25-45 years in good health. The CDR3 sequence is CASSPGLAGEGWAYEQYF. The CDR3 DNA reads as TGTGCCAGCAGCCCCGGACTAGCGGGAGAAGGATGGGCCTACGAGCAGTACTTC.